The 26 T cell receptor delta chains in this list originate from one sample, sequenced in a study of Vδ1+ human thymocytes. Points from the study as a whole: In the thymus, TRG and TRD repertoires looked highly polyclonal with Gaussian CDR3 lengths.

Sequences come from RNA converted to cDNA by reverse transcription. Multiplex PCR used pooled V-gene forward primers and a constant-region reverse primer to amplify CDR3s. TCRdb repeated clone calling on the multiplex PCR reads with CATT. The profile shows roughly 55,000 delta-chain clones, around 15% of them singletons. Their recognized antigens are unknown. Input material: Vdelta1+ gamma-delta thymocytes from the thymus. Subset: FACS-sorted CD3+ TCRalphabeta- TCRVdelta1+ TCRVdelta2- thymocytes. The receptors were sampled from a boy younger than two who had congenital heart surgery.

This clone was picked up a small number of times. The chain combines TRDV1 with TRDJ1; 7 bases line up with TRDD2. Looked up from germline, CDR1 is TSWWSYY and CDR2 is QGS. The V and J ends lost 1 base and 0 bases, in that order; junction bases with no gene match: 14. The CDR3 has 19 residues. DNA for the CDR3: TGTGCTCTTGGGGAACGGCCTTCCTCTCCCTTACTCCACACCGATAAACTCATCTTT. Protein: CALGERPSSPLLHTDKLIF.

This clone was counted between two and nine times. This rearrangement joins TRDV1 to TRDJ1, with TRDD3 identical over 8 bases. Unmatched junction bases numbered 7, after V lost 5 bases and J lost 2 bases. Per germline, CDR1 TSWWSYY and CDR2 QGS. CDR3 size: 15 residues. Written as DNA, the CDR3 is TGTGCTCTTGGGAAAGCTGGGGGACAAACCGATAAACTCATCTTT. It is translated as CALGKAGGQTDKLIF.

V is TRDV1 and J is TRDJ1, with unresolved D. Per germline, CDR1 TSWWSYY and CDR2 QGS. V was shortened by 2 bases and J by 2 bases, with 18 bases between the two germline ends. The CDR3 spans 17 residues. In DNA, the CDR3 is TGTGCTCTTGGGGAAGTATTAGGTCCAAGGGAAACCGATAAACTCATCTTT. Translated: CALGEVLGPRETDKLIF.

On this clone: Its ends do not fully match the called genes, so a read error is possible. Within the sample, other DNA sequences also encode this same CDR3. The chain is built from TRDV1 and TRDJ1; possible D gene TRDD3, 6 bases. Looked up from germline, CDR1 is TSWWSYY and CDR2 is QGS. This CDR3 spans 24 amino acids. DNA of the CDR3: TGTGCTCTTGGGGACGCTTACCCTATTCTACTGATGGGGATTCCGGCCAGGAGCACCGATAAGCTCATCTTT. Its translation is CALGDAYPILLMGIPARSTDKLIF.

In this sample, this clone turned up a few times. This chain joins TRDV1 and TRDJ1, with 7 bases lining up with TRDD2. V was clipped by 2 bases and J by 3 bases; unmatched bases: 12. The CDR3 consists of 17 residues. Germline values: CDR1 TSWWSYY, CDR2 QGS. CDR3 nucleotides: TGTGCTCTTGGGGAAGCCTTCCTCGCGTTTGCGCCCGATAAACTCATCTTT. The encoded protein is CALGEAFLAFAPDKLIF.

The chain employs TRDV1 and TRDJ1; 9 positions agree with TRDD2. The CDR3 has 21 residues. The V gene's germline CDR1 is TSWWSYY and CDR2 QGS. With 1 base clipped from V and 0 bases from J, the junction kept 18 bases outside the gene matches. The DNA of the CDR3 is TGTGCTCTTGGGGAACCCCCCTTCCTACAGTATGCGGGTTCTGACACCGATAAACTCATCTTT. Protein product: CALGEPPFLQYAGSDTDKLIF.

A few counts support this clone. The rearrangement uses TRDV1 and TRDJ1; TRDD3 matches at 8 bases. Germline V gene lookup returns CDR1 TSWWSYY and CDR2 QGS. The trim removed 0 bases at V and 4 bases at J, leaving 16 bases unmatched. The CDR3 contains 19 residues. The CDR3 DNA is TGTGCTCTTGGGGAACTAACACGTCTCCGGGGGATAAGGGGCGATAAACTCATCTTT. Encoded protein: CALGELTRLRGIRGDKLIF.

This clone occurred a few times. The germline gene is not matched at one end of the junction; a read error may be the cause. Distinct nucleotide sequences in the sample also encode this CDR3. The rearrangement uses TRAV29/DV5 and TRDJ1; TRDD3 aligns across 10 bases. The CDR3 has 19 amino acids. Germline-derived CDR1 and CDR2 are NSMFDY and ISSIKDK. DNA of the CDR3: TGTGCAGCAAGCCCCTTGGGATCCACTGGGGGATCCTACACCGATAAGCTCATCTTT. Translated, it gives CAASPLGSTGGSYTDKLIF.

This clone was observed a few times. The rearrangement links TRDV1 to TRDJ1, with a tentative D call TRDD3 (6 bases). Between the trimmed V and J ends, which lost 3 bases and 0 bases, there was a span of 17 bases. This CDR3 comprises 17 residues. From germline, CDR1 is TSWWSYY and CDR2 QGS. This chain's CDR3 is CALGDLMGVPYTDKLIF. The CDR3 DNA is TGTGCTCTTGGGGACCTGATGGGGGTCCCTTACACCGATAAACTCATCTTT.

V and J are TRDV1 and TRDJ1; D unclear. Trimming pared 3 bases from V and 0 bases from J, leaving 5 bases between. The CDR3 covers 13 residues. CDR1 TSWWSYY and CDR2 QGS come from the germline V gene. CDR3 loop: CALGDAYTDKLIF. In nucleotides, the CDR3 is TGTGCTCTTGGGGATGCCTACACCGATAAACTCATCTTT.

V is TRDV1 and J is TRDJ1, with D maybe TRDD3 (5 bases). V was cut by 2 bases and J by 10 bases, with 47 bases left in between. The CDR3 runs 24 residues. From germline, CDR1 is TSWWSYY and CDR2 QGS. CDR3 region: CALGEKKKARLSVQSYWTTRGLIF. The CDR3 nucleotides read TGTGCTCTTGGGGAAAAAAAGAAAGCCCGACTTTCCGTTCAGTCGTACTGGACGACCCGAGGACTCATCTTT.

This clone was found a few times. The chain is built from TRDV1 and TRDJ1; the D gene is possibly TRDD2 (5 bases). Germline-derived CDR1 and CDR2 are TSWWSYY and QGS. V shed 2 bases and J shed 6 bases, with 13 bases lying between them. The CDR3 is 14 residues long. Here the CDR3 DNA reads TGTGCTCTTGGGGAAGATCCCCCCTACCATAAACTCATCTTT. Amino acid sequence: CALGEDPPYHKLIF.

This clone was recorded a few times. Other DNA sequences within the sample encode an identical CDR3. The chain uses TRDV1 and TRDJ1; TRDD3 matches 8 bases. CDR3 length equals 19 residues. The V and J ends lost 2 bases and 0 bases, in that order; junction bases with no gene match: 14. Germline V gene data show CDR1 as TSWWSYY and CDR2 as QGS. The CDR3 loop reads CALGELTCCTGGYTDKLIF. The CDR3 nucleotides read TGTGCTCTTGGGGAATTGACCTGTTGTACTGGGGGGTACACCGATAAACTCATCTTT.

This clone has a handful of counts. The chain couples TRDV1 to TRDJ1, with D perhaps assigned TRDD2 or TRDD3 (6 bases each). This CDR3 contains 19 residues. The ends were cut back, 4 bases at V and 6 bases at J, with 30 bases in the middle. Germline CDR1 TSWWSYY, CDR2 QGS. The CDR3 coding sequence is TGTGCTCTTGGGGGCACCATAAGGTCCTACGACCGCCTGGGGAATAAACTCATCTTT. This gives the protein CALGGTIRSYDRLGNKLIF.

This clone appeared a few times. This rearrangement joins TRDV1 to TRDJ1; no reliable D call. This CDR3 comprises 17 residues. Germline V gene sequence: CDR1 TSWWSYY, CDR2 QGS. Between the trimmed V and J ends, which lost 1 base and 0 bases, there was a span of 15 bases. The CDR3 sequence is CALGERVGTDYTDKLIF. CDR3 nucleotide sequence: TGTGCTCTTGGGGAACGAGTAGGTACGGATTACACCGATAAACTCATCTTT.

The chain is built from TRDV1 and TRDJ1; TRDD3 matches 13 bases. Germline values: CDR1 TSWWSYY, CDR2 QGS. V was pared by 5 bases and J by 2 bases, with 20 bases of the junction left unmatched. The CDR3 covers 21 residues. The CDR3 region is CALGHPHTFTGGYAGTDKLIF. DNA for the CDR3: TGTGCTCTTGGGCATCCTCACACCTTTACTGGGGGATACGCAGGGACCGATAAACTCATCTTT.

The J gene is TRDJ1, the V gene TRDV1; D gene ambiguous. Germline V gene data show CDR1 as TSWWSYY and CDR2 as QGS. CDR3 size: 19 residues. V shed 4 bases and J shed 2 bases, with 26 bases lying between them. The CDR3 loop is CALGGPHSQGGFPTDKLIF. In DNA form, the CDR3 reads TGTGCTCTTGGGGGACCCCATAGCCAGGGAGGATTCCCTACCGATAAACTCATCTTT.

The chain employs TRDV1 and TRDJ1; the D is unclear. V was cut by 3 bases and J by 0 bases, with 14 bases left in between. CDR1 is TSWWSYY, CDR2 QGS, per germline. The CDR3 covers 16 residues. CDR3 sequence (DNA): TGTGCTCTTGGGGAGCTTACTCCAGACAACACCGATAAACTCATCTTT. This gives the protein CALGELTPDNTDKLIF.

V usage is TRDV1 and J usage is TRDJ1; D uncertain. V lost 7 bases and J lost 2, with 20 bases in between. CDR1 and CDR2 (germline): TSWWSYY, QGS. The CDR3 runs to 16 residues. CDR3 coding DNA: TGTGCTCTTGACTATAAATTAGTCGCGCAAACCGATAAACTCATCTTT. Translating it yields CALDYKLVAQTDKLIF.

Only a few counts were recorded for this clone. The chain joins TRDV1 to TRDJ1; D could derive from TRDD2 or TRDD3 (6 bases each). Germline V gene data show CDR1 as TSWWSYY and CDR2 as QGS. V shed 2 bases and J shed 1 base, with 29 bases lying between them. The CDR3 loop spans 21 amino acids. CDR3 nucleotides: TGTGCTCTTGGGGAATTTAATCCTACTGAGACTTGGGATAAGGGCACCGATAAACTCATCTTT. Its translation is CALGEFNPTETWDKGTDKLIF.

This clone was seen only a few times. V is TRDV1 and J is TRDJ1, with D perhaps TRDD2 or TRDD3 (6 bases each). V was trimmed by 5 bases and J by 0 bases, leaving 22 bases between them. Germline-derived CDR1 and CDR2 are TSWWSYY and QGS. The CDR3 sequence is 18 residues long. CDR3 region: CALGSSAFPGDYTDKLIF. CDR3 in DNA: TGTGCTCTTGGGTCGTCGGCCTTCCCCGGGGATTACACCGATAAACTCATCTTT.

In this sample, this clone turned up a few times. The chain links TRDV1 to TRDJ1, with 9 bases lining up with TRDD3. This CDR3 has 24 residues. CDR1 and CDR2 from the germline V gene are TSWWSYY and QGS. V gave up 3 bases and J gave up 0 bases; unmatched junction bases: 29. Here the CDR3 reads CALGDPISRPLSSQTGGNTDKLIF. CDR3 in DNA: TGTGCTCTTGGGGATCCCATAAGTCGTCCCTTGTCCTCACAAACTGGGGGAAACACCGATAAACTCATCTTT.

This clone has just a few counts. The chain links TRDV1 to TRDJ1, with 8 bases aligning to TRDD3. V was pared by 5 bases and J by 7 bases, with 27 bases of the junction left unmatched. The CDR3 contains 20 residues. Germline V CDR1 and CDR2: TSWWSYY, QGS. The CDR3 nucleotides are TGTGCTCTTGGGAAATCTTCATCCTCCTACCCTTACTGGGGGTCCGGTAAACTCATCTTT. This sequence encodes CALGKSSSSYPYWGSGKLIF.

This clone was observed a few times. This chain uses TRDV1 with TRDJ1; 9 positions agree with TRDD3. The CDR3 is 22 amino acids. CDR1 and CDR2 from the germline V gene are TSWWSYY and QGS. The V gene end was trimmed by 0 bases and the J gene end by 0 bases; junction bases not matched to a gene: 20. DNA of the CDR3: TGTGCTCTTGGGGAACTGGCTACGACCTCCTACTGGGGGACTCGGTACACCGATAAACTCATCTTT. It is translated as CALGELATTSYWGTRYTDKLIF.

This clone showed up just a few times. This chain uses TRDV1 with TRDJ1; D unclear. Germline V gene lookup returns CDR1 TSWWSYY and CDR2 QGS. The V gene lost 3 bases and the J gene lost 0 bases, with 17 bases spanning the gap. This CDR3 spans 17 amino acids. Written as DNA, the CDR3 is TGTGCTCTTGGGGAGTTTACCCTAGGCCGATACACCGATAAACTCATCTTT. It codes for CALGEFTLGRYTDKLIF.

This clone was detected a few times. The genes are TRDV1 and TRDJ1; the D gene is possibly TRDD2 (7 bases). Germline V lookup: CDR1 TSWWSYY, CDR2 QGS. The CDR3 extends over 21 amino acids. V lost 1 base to trimming and J lost 5 bases, with 32 bases between them. The CDR3 DNA reads TGTGCTCTTGGGGAACCAACTCACCTTCCTCCGGACGGGGGAAACCTGGATAAACTCATCTTT. Its translation: CALGEPTHLPPDGGNLDKLIF.